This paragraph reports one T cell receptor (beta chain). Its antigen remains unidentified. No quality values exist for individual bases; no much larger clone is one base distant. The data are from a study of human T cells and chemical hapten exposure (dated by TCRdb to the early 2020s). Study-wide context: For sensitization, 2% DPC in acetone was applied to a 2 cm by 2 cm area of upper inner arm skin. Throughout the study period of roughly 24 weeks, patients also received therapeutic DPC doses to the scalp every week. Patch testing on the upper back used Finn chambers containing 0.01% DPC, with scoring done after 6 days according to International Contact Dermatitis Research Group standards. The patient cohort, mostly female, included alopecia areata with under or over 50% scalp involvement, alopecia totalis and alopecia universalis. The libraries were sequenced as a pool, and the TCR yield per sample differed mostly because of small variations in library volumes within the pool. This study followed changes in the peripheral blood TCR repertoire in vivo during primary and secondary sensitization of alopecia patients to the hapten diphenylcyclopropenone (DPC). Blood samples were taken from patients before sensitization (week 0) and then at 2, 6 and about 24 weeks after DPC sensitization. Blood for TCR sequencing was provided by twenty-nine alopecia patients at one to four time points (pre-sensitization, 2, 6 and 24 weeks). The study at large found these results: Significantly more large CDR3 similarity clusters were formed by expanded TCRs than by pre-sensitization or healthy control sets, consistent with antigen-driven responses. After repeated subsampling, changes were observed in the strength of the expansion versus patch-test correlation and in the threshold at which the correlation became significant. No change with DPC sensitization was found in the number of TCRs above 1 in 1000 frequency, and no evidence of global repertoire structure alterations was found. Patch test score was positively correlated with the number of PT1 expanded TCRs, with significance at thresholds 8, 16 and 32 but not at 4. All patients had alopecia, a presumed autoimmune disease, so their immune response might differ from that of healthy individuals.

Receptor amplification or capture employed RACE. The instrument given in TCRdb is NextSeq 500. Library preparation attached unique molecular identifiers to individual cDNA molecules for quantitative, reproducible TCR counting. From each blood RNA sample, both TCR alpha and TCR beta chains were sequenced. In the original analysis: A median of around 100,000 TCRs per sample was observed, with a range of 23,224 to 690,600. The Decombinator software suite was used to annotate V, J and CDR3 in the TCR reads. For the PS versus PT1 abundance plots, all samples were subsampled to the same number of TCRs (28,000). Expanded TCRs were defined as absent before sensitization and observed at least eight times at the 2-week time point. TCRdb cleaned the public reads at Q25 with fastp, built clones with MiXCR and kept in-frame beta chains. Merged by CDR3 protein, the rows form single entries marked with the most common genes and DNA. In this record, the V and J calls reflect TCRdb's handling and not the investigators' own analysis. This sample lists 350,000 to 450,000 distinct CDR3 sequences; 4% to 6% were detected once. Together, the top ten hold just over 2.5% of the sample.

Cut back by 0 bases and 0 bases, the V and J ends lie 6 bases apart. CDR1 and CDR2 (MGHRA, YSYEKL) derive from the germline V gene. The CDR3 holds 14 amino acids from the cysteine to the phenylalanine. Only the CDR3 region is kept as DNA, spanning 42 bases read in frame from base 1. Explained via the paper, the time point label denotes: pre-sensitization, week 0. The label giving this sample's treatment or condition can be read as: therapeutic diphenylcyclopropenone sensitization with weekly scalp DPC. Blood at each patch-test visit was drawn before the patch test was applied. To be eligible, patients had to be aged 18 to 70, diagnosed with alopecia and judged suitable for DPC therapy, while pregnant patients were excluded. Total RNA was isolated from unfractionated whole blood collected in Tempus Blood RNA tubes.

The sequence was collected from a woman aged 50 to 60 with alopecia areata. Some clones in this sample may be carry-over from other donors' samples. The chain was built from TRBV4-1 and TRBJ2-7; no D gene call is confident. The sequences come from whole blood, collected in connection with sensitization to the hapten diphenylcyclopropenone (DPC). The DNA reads TGCGCCAGCAGCCAAGATCCGGCCTCCTACGAGCAGTACTTC. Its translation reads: CASSQDPASYEQYF.